These T cell receptor beta chains were read from a single sample in a study of shared clonotypes between healthy human individuals. Measured with immunoSEQ multiplex PCR; TCRdb has only the in-frame clones, and not every one. The repertoire consists of 760,000 or so clones, with around 96% occurring once and the leading ten covering about 0.25%. The sample comprised naive CD8+ T cells sorted from blood. These receptors all stem from a man aged 25-45 years in good health. Each CDR3 is given with its conserved first and last residue. D genes are given only for firm matches. The size entry is marked missing in some rows and otherwise reads once, few, many or a size class.

-,-,TRBV5-1,TRBJ2-5,TGCGCCAGCAGCCAGGGACCGCTGAATGGGCCCCAGTACTTC,CASSQGPLNGPQYF
TRBD1,-,TRBV28,TRBJ2-7,TGTGCCAGCAGTTCCCACGGTGGGGGACAGGGGTATGGCGAGCAGTACTTC,CASSSHGGGQGYGEQYF
-,-,TRBV5-5,TRBJ2-3,TGTGCCAGCAGCTTGGAGGGCACAGATACGCAGTATTTT,CASSLEGTDTQYF
-,-,TRBV19,TRBJ1-5,TGTGCCAGTAGTATTACCGATTATAGCAATCAGCCCCAGCATTTT,CASSITDYSNQPQHF
-,-,TRBV9,TRBJ2-1,TGTGCCAGCAGCGTCGACCCGCGGGATGAGCAGTTCTTC,CASSVDPRDEQFF
TRBD2,-,TRBV6-1,TRBJ2-7,TGTGCCAGCAGTGAACTCACTAGCGCCTTATCCTACGAGCAGTACTTC,CASSELTSALSYEQYF
TRBD1,-,TRBV7-9,TRBJ1-2,TGTGCCAGCAGTCAGGACAGGGTGATGTCTAACTATGGCTACACCTTC,CASSQDRVMSNYGYTF
-,-,TRBV19,TRBJ2-1,TGTGCCAGTAGTCAGGCTAGCTCCTACAATGAGCAGTTCTTC,CASSQASSYNEQFF
-,-,TRBV10-2,TRBJ1-5,TGCGCCAGCAGTGAGTCGACGGATAGCAATCAGCCCCAGCATTTT,CASSESTDSNQPQHF
TRBD2,-,TRBV5-5,TRBJ2-3,TGTGCCAGCAGCTTGACTAGCGGGAGAATTCGGGGCACAGATACGCAGTATTTT,CASSLTSGRIRGTDTQYF
-,once,TRBV28,TRBJ1-5,TGTGCCAGCGTTGTCAGTCTTAGCAATCAGCCCCAGCATTTT,CASVVSLSNQPQHF
-,-,TRBV7-8,TRBJ1-2,TGTGCCAGCAGCACGCGATATGACAAAATCTCCGGCTACACCTTC,CASSTRYDKISGYTF
TRBD2,-,TRBV11-2,TRBJ2-2,TGTGCCAGCAGCATATCCTCTAGCGGGAGTGCCGGGGAGCTGTTTTTT,CASSISSSGSAGELFF
-,-,TRBV27,TRBJ2-3,TGTGCCAGCAGTTTACTAGCCGTAACCGGCACAGATACGCAGTATTTT,CASSLLAVTGTDTQYF
-,-,TRBV27,TRBJ2-5,TGTGCCAGCAGACCCCCCGGGGGCAGGGCCGGGGAGACCCAGTACTTC,CASRPPGGRAGETQYF
-,once,TRBV6-4,TRBJ1-2,TGTGCCAGCCCTATCGCAGGGAATGGCTACACCTTC,CASPIAGNGYTF
-,-,TRBV2,TRBJ1-1,TGTGCCAGCAGTGACCCCAGAATGGACGGAGGGGCTGAAGCTTTCTTT,CASSDPRMDGGAEAFF
-,-,TRBV11-2,TRBJ2-7,TGTGCCAGCAGCTTAGATCTATGGGAGCAGTACTTC,CASSLDLWEQYF